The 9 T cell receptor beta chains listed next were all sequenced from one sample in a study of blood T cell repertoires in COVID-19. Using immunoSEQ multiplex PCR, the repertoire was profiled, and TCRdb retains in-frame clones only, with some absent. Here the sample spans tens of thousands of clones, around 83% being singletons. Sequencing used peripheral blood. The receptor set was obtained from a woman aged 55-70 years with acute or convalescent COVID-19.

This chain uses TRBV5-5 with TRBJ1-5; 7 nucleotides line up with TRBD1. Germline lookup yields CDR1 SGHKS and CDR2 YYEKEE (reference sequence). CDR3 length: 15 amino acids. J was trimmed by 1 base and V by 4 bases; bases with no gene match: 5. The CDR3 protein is CASSLVTGSNQPQHF. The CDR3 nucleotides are TGTGCCAGCAGCCTGGTGACAGGGAGCAATCAGCCCCAGCATTTT.

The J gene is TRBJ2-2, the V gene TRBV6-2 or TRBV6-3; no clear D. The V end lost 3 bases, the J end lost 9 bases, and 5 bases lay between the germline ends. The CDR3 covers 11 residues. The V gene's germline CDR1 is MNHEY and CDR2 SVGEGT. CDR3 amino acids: CASSYSWELFF. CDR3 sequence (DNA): TGTGCCAGCAGTTATAGTTGGGAGCTGTTTTTT.

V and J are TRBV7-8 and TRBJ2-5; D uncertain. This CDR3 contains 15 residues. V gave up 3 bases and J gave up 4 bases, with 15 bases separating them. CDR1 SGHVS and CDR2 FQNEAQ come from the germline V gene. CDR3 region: CASSFSPGFVETQYF. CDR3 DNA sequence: TGTGCCAGCAGCTTCTCGCCCGGTTTCGTAGAGACCCAGTACTTC.

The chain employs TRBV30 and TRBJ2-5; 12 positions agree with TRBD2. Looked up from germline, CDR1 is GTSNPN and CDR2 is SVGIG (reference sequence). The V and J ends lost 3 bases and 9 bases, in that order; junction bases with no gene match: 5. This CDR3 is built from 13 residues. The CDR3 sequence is CAWRATSGSSQYF. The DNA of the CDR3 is TGTGCCTGGAGGGCGACTAGCGGGAGTTCCCAGTACTTC.

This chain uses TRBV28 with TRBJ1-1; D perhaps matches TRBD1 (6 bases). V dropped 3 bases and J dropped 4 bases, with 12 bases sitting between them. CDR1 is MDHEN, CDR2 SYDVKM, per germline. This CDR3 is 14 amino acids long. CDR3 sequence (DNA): TGTGCCAGCAGTTTTGGGGGGGCTGGCACTGAAGCTTTCTTT. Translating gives CASSFGGAGTEAFF.

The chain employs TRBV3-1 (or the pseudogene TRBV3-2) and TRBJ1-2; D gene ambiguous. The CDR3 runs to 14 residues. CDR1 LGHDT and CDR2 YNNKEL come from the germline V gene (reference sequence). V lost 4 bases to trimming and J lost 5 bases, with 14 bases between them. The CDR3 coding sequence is TGTGCCAGCAGCCCCTTCTCGTCCTCGTATGGCTACACCTTC. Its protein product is CASSPFSSSYGYTF.

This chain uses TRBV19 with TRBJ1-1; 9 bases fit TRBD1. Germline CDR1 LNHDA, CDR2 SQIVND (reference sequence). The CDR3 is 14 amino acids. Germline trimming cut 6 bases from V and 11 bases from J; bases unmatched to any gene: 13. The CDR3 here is CASSIPGTGLTAFF. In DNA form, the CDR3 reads TGTGCCAGTAGCATACCCGGGACAGGGCTTACGGCTTTCTTT.

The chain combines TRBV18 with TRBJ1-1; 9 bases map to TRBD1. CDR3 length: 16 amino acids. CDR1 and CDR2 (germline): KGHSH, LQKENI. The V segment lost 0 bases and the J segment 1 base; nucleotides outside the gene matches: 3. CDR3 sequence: CASSPPGTGRNTEAFF. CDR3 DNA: TGTGCCAGCTCACCACCCGGGACAGGGCGGAACACTGAAGCTTTCTTT.

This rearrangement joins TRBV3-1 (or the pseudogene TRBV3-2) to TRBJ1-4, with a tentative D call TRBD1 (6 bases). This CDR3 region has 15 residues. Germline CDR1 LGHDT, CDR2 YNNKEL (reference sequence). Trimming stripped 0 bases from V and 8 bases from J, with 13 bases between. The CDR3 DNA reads TGTGCCAGCAGCCAAGATTTTGCAGGGGCCGAAAAACTGTTTTTT. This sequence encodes CASSQDFAGAEKLFF.